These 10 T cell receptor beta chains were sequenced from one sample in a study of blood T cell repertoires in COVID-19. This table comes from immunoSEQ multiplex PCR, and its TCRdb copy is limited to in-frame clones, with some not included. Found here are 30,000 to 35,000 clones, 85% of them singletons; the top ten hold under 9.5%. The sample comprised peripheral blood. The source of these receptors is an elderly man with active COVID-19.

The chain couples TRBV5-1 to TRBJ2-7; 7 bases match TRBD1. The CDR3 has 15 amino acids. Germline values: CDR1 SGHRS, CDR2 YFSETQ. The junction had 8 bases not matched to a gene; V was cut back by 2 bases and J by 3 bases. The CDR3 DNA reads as TGCGCCAGCAGCTTACAGGGACAGCCGAGCTACGAGCAGTACTTC. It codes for CASSLQGQPSYEQYF.

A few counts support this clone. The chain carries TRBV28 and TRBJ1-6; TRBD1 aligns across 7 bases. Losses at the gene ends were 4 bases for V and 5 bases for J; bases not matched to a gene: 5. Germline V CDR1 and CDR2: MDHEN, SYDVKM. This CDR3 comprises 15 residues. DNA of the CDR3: TGTGCCAGCAGTTCAGGGGGATCTCATAATTCACCCCTCCACTTT. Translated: CASSSGGSHNSPLHF.

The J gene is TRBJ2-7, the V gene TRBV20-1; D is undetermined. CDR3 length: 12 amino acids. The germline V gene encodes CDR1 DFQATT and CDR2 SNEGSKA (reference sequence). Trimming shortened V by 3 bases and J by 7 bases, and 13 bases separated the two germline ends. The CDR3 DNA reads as TGCAGTGCTAGTTTTACGTTACGGGAGCAGTACTTC. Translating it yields CSASFTLREQYF.

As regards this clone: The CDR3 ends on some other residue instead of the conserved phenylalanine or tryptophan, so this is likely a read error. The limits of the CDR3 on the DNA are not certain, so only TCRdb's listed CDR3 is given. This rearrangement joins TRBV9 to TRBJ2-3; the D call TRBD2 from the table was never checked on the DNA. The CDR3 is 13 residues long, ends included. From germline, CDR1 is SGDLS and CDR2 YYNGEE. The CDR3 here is CASSVVRAGGPGN.

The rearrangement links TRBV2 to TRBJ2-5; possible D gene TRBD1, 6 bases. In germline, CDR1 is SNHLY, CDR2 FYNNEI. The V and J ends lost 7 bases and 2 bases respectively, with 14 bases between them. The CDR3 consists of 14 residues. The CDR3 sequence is CASTLRQDQETQYF. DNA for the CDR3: TGTGCCAGCACCCTACGACAGGATCAAGAGACCCAGTACTTC.

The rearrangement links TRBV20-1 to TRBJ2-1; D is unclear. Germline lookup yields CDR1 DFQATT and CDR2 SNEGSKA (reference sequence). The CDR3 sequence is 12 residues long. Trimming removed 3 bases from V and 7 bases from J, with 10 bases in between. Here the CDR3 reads CSASTVRNEQFF. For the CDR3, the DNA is TGCAGTGCTAGTACAGTACGGAATGAGCAGTTCTTC.

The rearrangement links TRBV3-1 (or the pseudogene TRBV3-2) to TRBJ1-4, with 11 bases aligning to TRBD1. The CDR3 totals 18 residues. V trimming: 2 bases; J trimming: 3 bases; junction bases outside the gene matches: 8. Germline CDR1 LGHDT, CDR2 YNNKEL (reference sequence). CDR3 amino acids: CASSQRTGGSRANEKLFF. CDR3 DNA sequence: TGTGCCAGCAGCCAAAGGACAGGGGGCAGCAGGGCTAATGAAAAACTGTTTTTT.

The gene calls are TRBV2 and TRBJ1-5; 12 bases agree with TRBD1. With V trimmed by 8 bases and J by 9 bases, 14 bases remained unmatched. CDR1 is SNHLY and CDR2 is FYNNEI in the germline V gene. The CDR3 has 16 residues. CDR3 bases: TGTGCCAGCGGAGACCGGGACAGGGGGCAAAAGAGGCCCCAGCATTTT. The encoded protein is CASGDRDRGQKRPQHF. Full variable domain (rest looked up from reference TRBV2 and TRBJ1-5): EPEVTQTPSHQVTQMGQEVILRCVPISNHLYFYWYRQILGQKVEFLVSFYNNEISEKSEIFDDQFSVERPDGSNFTLKIRSTKLEDSAMYFCASGDRDRGQKRPQHFGDGTRLSIL.

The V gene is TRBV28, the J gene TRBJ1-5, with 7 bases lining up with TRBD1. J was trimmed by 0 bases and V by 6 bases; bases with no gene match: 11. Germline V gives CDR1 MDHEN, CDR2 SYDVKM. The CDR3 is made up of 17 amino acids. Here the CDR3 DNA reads TGTGCCAGCAGCCTCTTCGGGACAGCGGGTAGCAATCAGCCCCAGCATTTT. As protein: CASSLFGTAGSNQPQHF.

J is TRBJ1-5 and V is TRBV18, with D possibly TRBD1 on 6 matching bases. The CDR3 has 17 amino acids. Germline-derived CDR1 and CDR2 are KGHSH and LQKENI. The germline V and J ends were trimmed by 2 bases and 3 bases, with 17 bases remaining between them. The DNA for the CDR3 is TGTGCCAGCTCACCATTCGGCCCTGGACAGAACAATCAGCCCCAGCATTTT. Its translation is CASSPFGPGQNNQPQHF.